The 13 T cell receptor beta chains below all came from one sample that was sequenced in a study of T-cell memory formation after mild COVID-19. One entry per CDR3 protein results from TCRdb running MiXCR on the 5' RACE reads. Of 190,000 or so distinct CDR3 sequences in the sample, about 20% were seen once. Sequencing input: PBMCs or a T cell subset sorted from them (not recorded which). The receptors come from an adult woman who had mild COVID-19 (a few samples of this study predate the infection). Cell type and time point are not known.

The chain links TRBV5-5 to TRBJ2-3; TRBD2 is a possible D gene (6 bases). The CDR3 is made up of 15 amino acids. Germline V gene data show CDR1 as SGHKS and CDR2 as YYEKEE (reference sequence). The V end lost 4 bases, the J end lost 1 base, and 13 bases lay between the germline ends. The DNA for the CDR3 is TGTGCCAGCAGCCCGTTCGAGCGGGGCACAGATACGCAGTATTTT. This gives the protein CASSPFERGTDTQYF. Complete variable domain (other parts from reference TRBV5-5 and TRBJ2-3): DAGVTQSPTHLIKTRGQQVTLRCSPISGHKSVSWYQQVLGQGPQFIFQYYEKEERGRGNFPDRFSARQFPNYSSELNVNALLLGDSALYLCASSPFERGTDTQYFGPGTRLTVL.

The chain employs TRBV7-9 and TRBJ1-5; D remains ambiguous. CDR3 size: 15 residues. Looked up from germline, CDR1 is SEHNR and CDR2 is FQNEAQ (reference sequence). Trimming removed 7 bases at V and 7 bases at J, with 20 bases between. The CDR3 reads CASIDTRRVEQPQHF. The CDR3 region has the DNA TGTGCCAGCATCGACACACGTCGGGTTGAACAGCCCCAGCATTTT.

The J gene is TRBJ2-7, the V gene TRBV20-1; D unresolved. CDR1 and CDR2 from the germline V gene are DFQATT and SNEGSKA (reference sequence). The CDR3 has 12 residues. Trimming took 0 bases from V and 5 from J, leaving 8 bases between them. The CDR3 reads CSARDFGNEQYF. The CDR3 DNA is TGCAGTGCTAGAGATTTTGGGAACGAGCAGTACTTC.

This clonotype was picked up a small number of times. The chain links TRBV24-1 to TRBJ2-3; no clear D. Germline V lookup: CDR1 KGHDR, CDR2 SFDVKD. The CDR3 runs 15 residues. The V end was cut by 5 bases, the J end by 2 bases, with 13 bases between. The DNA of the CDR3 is TGTGCCACCAGTGGCCGTGGCGATGCCACAGATACGCAGTATTTT. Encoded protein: CATSGRGDATDTQYF.

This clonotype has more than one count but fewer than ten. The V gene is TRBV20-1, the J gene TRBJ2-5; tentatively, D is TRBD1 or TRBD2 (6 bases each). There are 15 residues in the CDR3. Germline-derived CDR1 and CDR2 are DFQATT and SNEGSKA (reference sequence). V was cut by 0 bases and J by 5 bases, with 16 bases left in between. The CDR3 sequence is CSARDPAGAGETQYF. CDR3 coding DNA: TGCAGTGCTAGAGATCCCGCAGGGGCGGGGGAGACCCAGTACTTC.

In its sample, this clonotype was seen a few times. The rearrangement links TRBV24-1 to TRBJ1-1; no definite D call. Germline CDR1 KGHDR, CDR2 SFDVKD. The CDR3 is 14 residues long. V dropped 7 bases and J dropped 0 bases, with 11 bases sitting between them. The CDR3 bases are TGTGCCACCAGCGCCAGAGAGATGAACACTGAAGCTTTCTTT. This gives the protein CATSAREMNTEAFF.

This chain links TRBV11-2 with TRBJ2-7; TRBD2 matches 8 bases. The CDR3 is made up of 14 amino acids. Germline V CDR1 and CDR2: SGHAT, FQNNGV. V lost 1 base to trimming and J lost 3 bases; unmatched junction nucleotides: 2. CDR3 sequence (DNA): TGTGCCAGCAGCTTAGCGGGAGGGCACTACGAGCAGTACTTC. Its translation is CASSLAGGHYEQYF.

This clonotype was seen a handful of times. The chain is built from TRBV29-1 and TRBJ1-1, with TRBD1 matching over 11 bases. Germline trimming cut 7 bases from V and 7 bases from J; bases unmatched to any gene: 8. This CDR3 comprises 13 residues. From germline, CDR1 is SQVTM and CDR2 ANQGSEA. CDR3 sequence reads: CSALGQGAFEAFF. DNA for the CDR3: TGCAGCGCCCTAGGACAGGGGGCTTTTGAAGCTTTCTTT.

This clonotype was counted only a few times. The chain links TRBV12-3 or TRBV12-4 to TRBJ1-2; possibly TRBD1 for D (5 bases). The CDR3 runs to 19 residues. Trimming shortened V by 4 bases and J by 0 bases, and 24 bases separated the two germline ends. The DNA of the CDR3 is TGTGCCAGCAGTTCGCGAGAAGATTTGTGGGGCCGCGCTAACTATGGCTACACCTTC. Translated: CASSSREDLWGRANYGYTF.

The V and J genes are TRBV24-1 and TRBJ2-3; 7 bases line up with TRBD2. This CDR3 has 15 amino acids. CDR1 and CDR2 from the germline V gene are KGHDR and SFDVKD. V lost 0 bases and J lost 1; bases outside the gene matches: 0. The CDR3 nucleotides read TGTGCCACCAGTGATTTGGGGGGGGGCACAGATACGCAGTATTTT. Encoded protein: CATSDLGGGTDTQYF.

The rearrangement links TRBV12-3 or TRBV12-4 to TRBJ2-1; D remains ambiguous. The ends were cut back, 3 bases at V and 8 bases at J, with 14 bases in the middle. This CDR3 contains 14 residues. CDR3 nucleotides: TGTGCCAGCAGTTTCCGGATCCTCTTGGATGAGCAGTTCTTC. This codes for CASSFRILLDEQFF.

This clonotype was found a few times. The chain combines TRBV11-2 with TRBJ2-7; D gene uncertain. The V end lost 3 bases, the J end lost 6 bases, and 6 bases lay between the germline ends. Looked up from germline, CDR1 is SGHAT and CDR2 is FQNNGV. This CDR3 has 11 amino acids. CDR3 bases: TGTGCCAGCAGCTTGACGCCCGAGCAGTACTTC. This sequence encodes CASSLTPEQYF.

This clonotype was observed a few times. For the CDR3, the DNA is TGTGCCAGCAGTGCGCCCGGACTAGCCTACAATGAGCAGTTCTTC. It translates to CASSAPGLAYNEQFF. The V gene is TRBV6-2 or TRBV6-3, the J gene TRBJ2-1; 7 nucleotides match TRBD2. This CDR3 region has 15 residues. V shed 5 bases and J 2 bases; nucleotides not matched to a gene: 6. Germline CDR1 reads MNHEY; CDR2 reads SVGEGT.